This entry concerns a single TCR beta chain. Its matching antigen is unknown. These data belong to a study of long-term antiretroviral therapy in people with HIV. Findings and caveats of the study: Samples were collected from the mid-2000s to the late 2010s under possibly less effective ART regimens. Once patients were on ART, diversity went higher but still fell short of transplant donor controls. Repertoires from HIV showed CDR3 length ranges narrower than those of controls.

The immunoSEQ assay was v3.0, run at survey level. TCRdb's copy holds only in-frame clones and misses some; the assay was immunoSEQ multiplex PCR. The sample lists 42,000 or so clones; approximately 89% were seen once. The CDR3 extends over 16 amino acids. The V segment lost 2 bases and the J segment 1 base; nucleotides outside the gene matches: 5. In germline, CDR1 is KGHSH, CDR2 LQKENI. Each contributor possessed a minimum of one pre-ART and a minimum of two post-ART PBMC samples. This sequence was found in a woman between 45 and 60 years old with HIV. The V call is TRBV18, the J call TRBJ2-7; 10 bases are a match to TRBD1. The material was unsorted PBMCs, obtained 0.1 years before starting antiretroviral therapy. The CDR3 DNA is TGTGCCAGCTCACCATTGGGACAGGGGAAGTCCTACGAGCAGTACTTC. It specifies CASSPLGQGKSYEQYF.